This T cell receptor beta chain originates from a study of shared clonotypes between healthy human individuals. This clone was found once. Clones were sequenced by immunoSEQ multiplex PCR, and TCRdb holds only the in-frame ones, with some missing. This table holds about 1.4 million clones, roughly 96% found once. The germline V gene encodes CDR1 SGHVS and CDR2 FNYEAQ. Trimming stripped 1 base from V and 11 bases from J, with 9 bases between. The CDR3 runs to 12 residues. Sample: naive CD4+ T cells sorted from blood. Sample subset: CD45RA+ positively selected. The rearrangement uses TRBV7-6 and TRBJ2-1; no firm D call. The sequence was obtained from a man aged 25-45 years in good health. The CDR3 DNA is TGTGCCAGCAGCTTAGGTAGCCCCCAGCAGTTCTTC. The encoded protein is CASSLGSPQQFF.